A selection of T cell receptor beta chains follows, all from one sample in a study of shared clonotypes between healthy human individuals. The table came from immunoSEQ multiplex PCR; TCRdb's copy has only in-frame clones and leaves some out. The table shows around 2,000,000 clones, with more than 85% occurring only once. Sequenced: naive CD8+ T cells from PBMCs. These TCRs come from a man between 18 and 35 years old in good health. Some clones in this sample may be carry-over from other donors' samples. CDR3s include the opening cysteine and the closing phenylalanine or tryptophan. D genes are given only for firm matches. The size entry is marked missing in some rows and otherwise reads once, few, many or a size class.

cdr3_aa: CASSVYLGQGNAEAFF
cdr3_nt: TGTGCCAGCAGCGTCTATCTAGGACAGGGCAACGCTGAAGCTTTCTTT
v_call: TRBV9
d_call: TRBD1
j_call: TRBJ1-1
clone_size: NA

cdr3_aa: CASSFDREEAFF
cdr3_nt: TGCGCCAGCAGCTTCGACAGAGAGGAAGCTTTCTTT
v_call: TRBV5-1
d_call: NA
j_call: TRBJ1-1
clone_size: NA

cdr3_aa: CASSTRAGLNEKLFF
cdr3_nt: TGTGCCAGTAGTACCCGCGCGGGACTTAATGAAAAACTGTTTTTT
v_call: TRBV19
d_call: NA
j_call: TRBJ1-4
clone_size: NA

cdr3_aa: CASSDGGWWTDTQYF
cdr3_nt: TGTGCCAGTAGTGACGGGGGCTGGTGGACAGATACGCAGTATTTT
v_call: TRBV19
d_call: NA
j_call: TRBJ2-3
clone_size: NA

cdr3_aa: CASSSLTDDNEQFF
cdr3_nt: TGTGCCAGCAGTTCCCTGACAGACGACAATGAGCAGTTCTTC
v_call: TRBV6-5
d_call: NA
j_call: TRBJ2-1
clone_size: once

cdr3_aa: CASSSETQYF
cdr3_nt: TGTGCCAGCAGTTCAGAGACCCAGTACTTC
v_call: TRBV28
d_call: NA
j_call: TRBJ2-5
clone_size: NA

cdr3_aa: CASSAKGLAGLNTGELFF
cdr3_nt: TGTGCCAGCAGCGCGAAGGGACTAGCGGGTTTGAACACCGGGGAGCTGTTTTTT
v_call: TRBV9
d_call: TRBD2
j_call: TRBJ2-2
clone_size: NA

cdr3_aa: CASSGYRESSYNEQFF
cdr3_nt: TGTGCCAGCAGCGGCTACAGGGAGAGCTCCTACAATGAGCAGTTCTTC
v_call: TRBV7-9
d_call: NA
j_call: TRBJ2-1
clone_size: NA

cdr3_aa: CASSEKGVPPKLTQYF
cdr3_nt: TGTGCCAGCAGTGAAAAGGGAGTACCCCCCAAGTTGACCCAGTACTTC
v_call: TRBV2
d_call: NA
j_call: TRBJ2-5
clone_size: NA

cdr3_aa: CASSLQGPVFPQPQHF
cdr3_nt: TGTGCCAGCAGTTTACAAGGCCCAGTCTTCCCTCAGCCCCAGCATTTT
v_call: TRBV28
d_call: NA
j_call: TRBJ1-5
clone_size: NA

cdr3_aa: CASKVRDATYEQYF
cdr3_nt: TGCGCCAGCAAGGTCCGGGACGCCACCTACGAGCAGTACTTC
v_call: TRBV5-1
d_call: NA
j_call: TRBJ2-7
clone_size: NA

cdr3_aa: CASSLSGLSYEQYF
cdr3_nt: TGCGCCAGCAGCTTGTCAGGCTTGTCCTACGAGCAGTACTTC
v_call: TRBV5-1
d_call: NA
j_call: TRBJ2-7
clone_size: NA

cdr3_aa: CASSGRQNYGYTF
cdr3_nt: TGTGCCAGCAGCGGCCGGCAGAACTATGGCTACACCTTC
v_call: TRBV7-9
d_call: NA
j_call: TRBJ1-2
clone_size: NA

cdr3_aa: CASKEGGARFNNEQFF
cdr3_nt: TGTGCCAGCAAGGAGGGCGGGGCCCGATTTAACAATGAGCAGTTCTTC
v_call: TRBV5-4
d_call: NA
j_call: TRBJ2-1
clone_size: NA

cdr3_aa: CASSDWGTTRGDTGELFF
cdr3_nt: TGTGCCAGCAGTGACTGGGGGACTACTCGCGGAGACACCGGGGAGCTGTTTTTT
v_call: TRBV25-1
d_call: TRBD2
j_call: TRBJ2-2
clone_size: NA

cdr3_aa: CASSGRDVPNTEAFF
cdr3_nt: TGTGCCAGCAGTGGACGAGATGTTCCGAACACTGAAGCTTTCTTT
v_call: TRBV6-1
d_call: NA
j_call: TRBJ1-1
clone_size: NA

cdr3_aa: CASSLVGFGGRFNNEQFF
cdr3_nt: TGTGCCAGCAGCTTAGTCGGCTTCGGCGGGAGATTCAACAATGAGCAGTTCTTC
v_call: TRBV7-3
d_call: TRBD2
j_call: TRBJ2-1
clone_size: NA

cdr3_aa: CASSQESQGGRIISSGNTIYF
cdr3_nt: TGCGCCAGCAGCCAAGAGTCTCAGGGGGGTAGAATCATCAGCTCTGGAAACACCATATATTTT
v_call: TRBV4-1
d_call: TRBD1
j_call: TRBJ1-3
clone_size: NA

cdr3_aa: CASSQESFSGISYEQYF
cdr3_nt: TGCGCCAGCAGCCAAGAGTCCTTCAGCGGGATATCCTACGAGCAGTACTTC
v_call: TRBV4-1
d_call: TRBD2
j_call: TRBJ2-7
clone_size: NA

cdr3_aa: CASSLPRDYEQYF
cdr3_nt: TGTGCCAGCAGCTTACCCCGGGACTACGAGCAGTACTTC
v_call: TRBV7-9
d_call: NA
j_call: TRBJ2-7
clone_size: NA

cdr3_aa: CASSLLGSGTEAFF
cdr3_nt: TGTGCCAGCAGTTTACTGGGTTCCGGCACTGAAGCTTTCTTT
v_call: TRBV27
d_call: NA
j_call: TRBJ1-1
clone_size: NA

cdr3_aa: CASSQSASYEQYF
cdr3_nt: TGTGCCAGCAGCCAATCGGCCAGCTACGAGCAGTACTTC
v_call: TRBV16
d_call: NA
j_call: TRBJ2-7
clone_size: once